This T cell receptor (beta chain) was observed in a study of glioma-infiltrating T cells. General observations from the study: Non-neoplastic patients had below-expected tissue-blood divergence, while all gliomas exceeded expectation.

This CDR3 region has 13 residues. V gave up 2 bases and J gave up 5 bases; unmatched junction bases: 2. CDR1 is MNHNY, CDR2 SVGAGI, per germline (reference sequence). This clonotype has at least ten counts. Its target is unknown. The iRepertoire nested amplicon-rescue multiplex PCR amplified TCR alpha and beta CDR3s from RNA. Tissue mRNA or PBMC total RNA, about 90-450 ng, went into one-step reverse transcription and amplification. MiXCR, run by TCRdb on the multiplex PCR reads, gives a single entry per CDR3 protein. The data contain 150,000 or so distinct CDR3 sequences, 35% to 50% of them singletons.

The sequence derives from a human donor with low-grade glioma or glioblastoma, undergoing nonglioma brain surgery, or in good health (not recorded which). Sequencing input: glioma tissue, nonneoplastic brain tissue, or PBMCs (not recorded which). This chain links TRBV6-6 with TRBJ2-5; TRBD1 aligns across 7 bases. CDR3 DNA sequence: TGTGCCAGCAGTTACACAGGGGTGGAGACCCAGTACTTC. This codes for CASSYTGVETQYF.